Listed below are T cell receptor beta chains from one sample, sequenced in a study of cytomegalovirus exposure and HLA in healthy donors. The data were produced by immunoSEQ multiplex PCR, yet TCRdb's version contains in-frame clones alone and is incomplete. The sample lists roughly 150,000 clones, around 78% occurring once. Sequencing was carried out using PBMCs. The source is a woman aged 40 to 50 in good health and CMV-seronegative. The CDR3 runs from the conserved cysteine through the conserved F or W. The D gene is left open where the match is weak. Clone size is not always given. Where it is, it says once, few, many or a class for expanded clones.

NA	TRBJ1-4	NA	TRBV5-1	CASSPQAATNEKLFF	TGCGCCAGCAGCCCGCAGGCCGCAACTAATGAAAAACTGTTTTTT
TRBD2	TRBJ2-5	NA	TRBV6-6	CASSYKRTRHQETQYF	TGTGCCAGCAGTTACAAAAGGACTAGGCATCAAGAGACCCAGTACTTC
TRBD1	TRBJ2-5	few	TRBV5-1	CASSLAGQGETQYF	TGCGCCAGCAGCTTGGCCGGACAGGGGGAGACCCAGTACTTC
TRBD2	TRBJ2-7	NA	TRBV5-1	CASSLGPGGLPYEQYF	TGCGCCAGCAGCTTGGGCCCGGGGGGGTTACCCTACGAGCAGTACTTC
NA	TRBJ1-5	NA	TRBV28	CASSQGNQPQHF	TGTGCCAGCAGTCAGGGGAATCAGCCCCAGCATTTT
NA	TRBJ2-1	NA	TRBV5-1	CASSLVTAGYNEQFF	TGCGCCAGCAGCTTGGTTACAGCGGGCTACAATGAGCAGTTCTTC
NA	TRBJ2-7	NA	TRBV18	CASSPPGGRWYEQYF	TGTGCCAGCTCACCCCCTGGCGGGCGTTGGTACGAGCAGTACTTC
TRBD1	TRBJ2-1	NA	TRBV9	CASSATTGAHNEQFF	TGTGCCAGCAGCGCGACGACAGGGGCACACAATGAGCAGTTCTTC
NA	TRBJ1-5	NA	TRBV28	CASSFPEPLGPQHF	TGTGCCAGCAGTTTCCCGGAGCCCCTAGGGCCCCAGCATTTT
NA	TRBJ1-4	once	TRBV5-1	CASSVDSAYNEKLFF	TGCGCCAGCAGCGTCGACAGTGCCTATAATGAAAAACTGTTTTTT
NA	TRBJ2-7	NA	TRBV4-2	CASSQEQISYEQYF	TGTGCCAGCAGCCAAGAACAGATATCCTACGAGCAGTACTTC
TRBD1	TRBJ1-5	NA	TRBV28	CASSSSPGTGNQPQHF	TGTGCCAGCAGTTCATCCCCCGGGACAGGTAATCAGCCCCAGCATTTT
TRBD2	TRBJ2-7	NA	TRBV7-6	CASSLASGSGRMYEQYF	TGTGCCAGCAGCTTAGCGTCGGGTAGCGGGAGGATGTACGAGCAGTACTTC
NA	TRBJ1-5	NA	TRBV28	CASIPSWGSGNQPQHF	TGTGCCAGCATCCCTAGCTGGGGAAGTGGCAATCAGCCCCAGCATTTT
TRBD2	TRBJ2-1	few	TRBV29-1	CTIAGGYNEQFF	TGCACGATAGCGGGAGGTTACAATGAGCAGTTCTTC
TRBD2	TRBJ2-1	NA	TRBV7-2	CASSTTSGRFEQFF	TGTGCCAGCAGTACCACTAGCGGGAGGTTTGAGCAGTTCTTC
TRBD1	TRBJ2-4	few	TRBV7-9	CASSPGTGKLSYF	TGTGCCAGCAGCCCTGGGACAGGGAAATTGTCGTACTTC
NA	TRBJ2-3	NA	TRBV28	CASSPWGGTDTQYF	TGTGCCAGCAGTCCCTGGGGGGGCACAGATACGCAGTATTTT
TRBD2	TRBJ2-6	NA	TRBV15	CATSREAGYGANVLTF	TGTGCCACCAGCAGAGAAGCGGGATATGGGGCCAACGTCCTGACTTTC
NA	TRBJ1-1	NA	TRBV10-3	CAISESMANTEAFF	TGTGCCATCAGTGAGTCGATGGCGAACACTGAAGCTTTCTTT
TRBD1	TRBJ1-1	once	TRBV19	CASSIGEVGTDEAFF	TGTGCCAGTAGTATAGGTGAGGTAGGGACAGATGAAGCTTTCTTT
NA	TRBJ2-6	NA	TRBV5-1	CASSFQGGSGANVLTF	TGCGCCAGCAGCTTCCAGGGGGGCTCTGGGGCCAACGTCCTGACTTTC
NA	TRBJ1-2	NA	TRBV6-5	CASIPGQGCCGYTF	TGTGCCAGCATCCCCGGCCAGGGTTGCTGTGGCTACACCTTC
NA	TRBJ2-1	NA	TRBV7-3	CASSLTNGAYNEQFF	TGTGCCAGCAGCTTAACAAACGGGGCCTACAATGAGCAGTTCTTC
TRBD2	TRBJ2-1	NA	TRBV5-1	CASSRTSDSYNEQFF	TGCGCCAGCAGCCGTACTAGCGACTCCTACAATGAGCAGTTCTTC
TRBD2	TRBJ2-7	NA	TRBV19	CASSDLAGGSPYEQYF	TGTGCCAGTAGTGACCTAGCGGGAGGAAGCCCCTACGAGCAGTACTTC
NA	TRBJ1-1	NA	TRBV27	CASSLSAGYTEAFF	TGTGCCAGCAGTTTATCTGCGGGATACACTGAAGCTTTCTTT
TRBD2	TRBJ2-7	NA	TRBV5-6	CASSSLAGASASYEQYF	TGTGCCAGCAGCAGTCTAGCGGGAGCTTCGGCCTCCTACGAGCAGTACTTC
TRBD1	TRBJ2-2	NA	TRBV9	CASSVGPGGDTGELFF	TGTGCCAGCAGCGTAGGTCCAGGGGGCGACACCGGGGAGCTGTTTTTT
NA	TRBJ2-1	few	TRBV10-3	CAISETVHEQFF	TGTGCCATCAGTGAGACGGTCCATGAGCAGTTCTTC
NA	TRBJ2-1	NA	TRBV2	CASTLIGQNDNEQFF	TGTGCCAGCACTCTCATCGGACAGAACGACAATGAGCAGTTCTTC
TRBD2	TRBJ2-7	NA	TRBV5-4	CASSFVAGVLSEQYF	TGTGCCAGCAGCTTCGTAGCGGGTGTCCTATCCGAGCAGTACTTC
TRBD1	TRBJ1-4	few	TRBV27	CASRQTGVDEKLFF	TGTGCCAGCCGTCAGACAGGGGTGGATGAAAAACTGTTTTTT
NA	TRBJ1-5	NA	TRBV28	CASTDGGALSNQPQHF	TGTGCCAGCACCGATGGGGGGGCCCTAAGCAATCAGCCCCAGCATTTT
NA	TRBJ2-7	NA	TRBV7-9	CASSTGRVLLYEQYF	TGTGCCAGCAGCACAGGAAGGGTGCTACTCTACGAGCAGTACTTC
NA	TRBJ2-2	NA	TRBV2	CASSRTNTGELFF	TGTGCCAGCAGTCGGACAAACACCGGGGAGCTGTTTTTT
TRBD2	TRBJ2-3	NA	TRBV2	CASRGLAGGDTQYF	TGTGCCAGCAGGGGACTAGCGGGAGGAGATACGCAGTATTTT
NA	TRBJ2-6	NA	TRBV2	CASRQGAGANVLTF	TGTGCCAGCAGACAGGGCGCTGGGGCCAACGTCCTGACTTTC
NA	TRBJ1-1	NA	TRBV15	CATSRGVLNTEAFF	TGTGCCACCAGCAGAGGAGTTTTGAACACTGAAGCTTTCTTT
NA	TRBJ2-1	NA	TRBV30	CAGTYVRDEQFF	TGTGCCGGGACCTATGTCAGGGATGAGCAGTTCTTC
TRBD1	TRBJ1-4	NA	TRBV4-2	CASSQDLRDRGRRPNEKLFF	TGTGCCAGCAGCCAAGACCTGCGGGACAGGGGGCGGAGGCCTAATGAAAAACTGTTTTTT
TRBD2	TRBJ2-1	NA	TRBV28	CASSTPGLAGGSRDEQFF	TGTGCCAGCAGTACCCCGGGACTAGCGGGAGGGTCGAGGGATGAGCAGTTCTTC
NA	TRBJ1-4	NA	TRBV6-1	CASSEDGFAGEKLFF	TGTGCCAGCAGTGAAGACGGGTTCGCCGGTGAAAAACTGTTTTTT
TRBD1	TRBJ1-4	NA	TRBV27	CASSSRDRGEKLFF	TGTGCCAGCAGTTCTCGTGACAGGGGCGAAAAACTGTTTTTT
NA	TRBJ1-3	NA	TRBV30	CAWREGWTAGNTIYF	TGTGCCTGGAGAGAGGGTTGGACAGCTGGAAACACCATATATTTT
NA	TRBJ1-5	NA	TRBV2	CASRGDGRGNQPQHF	TGTGCCAGCAGAGGGGATGGACGGGGGAATCAGCCCCAGCATTTT